The 13 T cell receptor beta chains presented below share a single source sample, sequenced in a study of blood T cell repertoires in COVID-19. TCRdb keeps only in-frame clones here, not all; method: immunoSEQ multiplex PCR. The sample contains around 82,000 clones, around 85% of which appear only once. The sample was peripheral blood. The receptor source for this set is a middle-aged man with COVID-19, enrolled during active disease.

The chain has TRBV18 and TRBJ1-2, with D possibly matching TRBD1 (5 bases). The CDR3 length is 13 residues. The germline V gene has CDR1 KGHSH and CDR2 LQKENI. The germline V and J ends were trimmed by 1 base and 8 bases, with 11 bases remaining between them. CDR3 in amino acids: CASSPQGLVGYTF. The CDR3 nucleotides read TGTGCCAGCTCACCACAGGGACTGGTAGGCTACACCTTC.

The rearrangement links TRBV5-1 to TRBJ2-1; D possibly corresponds to TRBD2 (5 bases). This CDR3 is built from 14 residues. The V end lost 4 bases, the J end lost 6 bases, and 14 bases lay between the germline ends. Germline V gives CDR1 SGHRS, CDR2 YFSETQ. CDR3 in DNA: TGCGCCAGCAGCCTGGGAGCCTTCGGCAATGAGCAGTTCTTC. It translates to CASSLGAFGNEQFF. The variable domain in full, with the rest retrieved from reference TRBV5-1 and TRBJ2-1, is KAGVTQTPRYLIKTRGQQVTLSCSPISGHRSVSWYQQTPGQGLQFLFEYFSETQRNKGNFPGRFSGRQFSNSRSEMNVSTLELGDSALYLCASSLGAFGNEQFFGPGTRLTVL.

The rearrangement links TRBV5-5 to TRBJ2-1; D remains ambiguous. Trimming left V 2 bases short and J 0 bases short, with 6 bases between. The CDR3 extends over 14 amino acids. Looked up from germline, CDR1 is SGHKS and CDR2 is YYEKEE (reference sequence). CDR3 nucleotide sequence: TGTGCCAGCAGCTTCCGCAGCTCCTACAATGAGCAGTTCTTC. Encoded protein: CASSFRSSYNEQFF.

The chain joins TRBV10-1 to TRBJ2-3; 7 bases fit TRBD2. V lost 6 bases and J lost 1; bases outside the gene matches: 7. Germline CDR1 is WNHNN and CDR2 is SYGVQD (reference sequence). This CDR3 has 15 residues. CDR3 loop: CASSPKRDGTDTQYF. The CDR3 DNA reads TGCGCCAGCAGCCCCAAGCGGGATGGCACAGATACGCAGTATTTT.

The rearrangement links TRBV4-1 to TRBJ2-5; unclear D gene. The length of the CDR3 is 13 residues. Germline loops: CDR1 MGHRA, CDR2 YSYEKL. V dropped 4 bases and J dropped 2 bases, with 8 bases sitting between them. CDR3 DNA: TGCGCCAGCAGCCCCCTATTTCAAGAGACCCAGTACTTC. It is translated as CASSPLFQETQYF.

The chain links TRBV6-6 to TRBJ2-5, with D perhaps matching TRBD1 (7 bases). This CDR3 is 14 amino acids long. The germline V and J ends were trimmed by 7 bases and 2 bases, with 14 bases remaining between them. Germline CDR1 and CDR2: MNHNY and SVGAGI (reference sequence). The CDR3 protein is CASNRRDSQETQYF. The CDR3 DNA reads as TGTGCCAGCAATAGGAGGGACAGTCAAGAGACCCAGTACTTC.

In its sample, this clone was seen once. The chain joins TRBV28 to TRBJ1-5; D is unresolved. Trimming stripped 5 bases from V and 3 bases from J, with 11 bases between. This CDR3 is built from 14 residues. In germline, CDR1 is MDHEN, CDR2 SYDVKM. CDR3 residues: CASSRHAFNQPQHF. The DNA of the CDR3 is TGTGCCAGCAGTCGACACGCCTTCAATCAGCCCCAGCATTTT. Drawing the rest from reference TRBV28 and TRBJ1-5, the complete variable domain is DVKVTQSSRYLVKRTGEKVFLECVQDMDHENMFWYRQDPGLGLRLIYFSYDVKMKEKGDIPEGYSVSREKKERFSLILESASTNQTSMYLCASSRHAFNQPQHFGDGTRLSIL.

This clone was detected once. The chain recombines TRBV19 with TRBJ2-7; TRBD2 aligns across 12 bases. This CDR3 region has 15 residues. CDR1 LNHDA and CDR2 SQIVND come from the germline V gene (reference sequence). Unmatched junction bases numbered 4, after V lost 5 bases and J lost 2 bases. As DNA, the CDR3 is TGTGCCAGTAGTCCTAGCGGGAGGGGCCCCTACGAGCAGTACTTC. It translates to CASSPSGRGPYEQYF.

The rearrangement links TRBV6-5 to TRBJ2-5, with a tentative D call TRBD1 (6 bases). CDR1 is MNHEY, CDR2 SVGAGI, per germline. This CDR3 has 13 amino acids. V was shortened by 10 bases and J by 5 bases, with 17 bases between the two germline ends. Here the CDR3 DNA reads TGTGCCACTCAACCCAGGGGCTATGAGACCCAGTACTTC. Its translation: CATQPRGYETQYF.

The rearrangement links TRBV6-5 to TRBJ2-1, with TRBD2 identical over 12 bases. This CDR3 comprises 13 residues. The J segment lost 8 bases and the V segment lost 11 bases, leaving 7 bases of the junction unmatched. Germline values: CDR1 MNHEY, CDR2 SVGAGI. For the CDR3, the DNA is TGTGCCTCAGCGGGACTAGCGGGCTATGAGCAGTTCTTC. Its translation is CASAGLAGYEQFF.

In DNA form, the CDR3 reads TGCGCCAGCAGACCGGAGGGACAGCCACTTTCACCCCTCCACTTT. This gives the protein CASRPEGQPLSPLHF. The V gene is TRBV5-1, the J gene TRBJ1-6; TRBD1 matches at 7 bases. The CDR3 totals 15 residues. Trimming at V came to 5 bases and at J to 9 bases, leaving 11 bases not matched to a gene. Per germline, CDR1 SGHRS and CDR2 YFSETQ.

The rearrangement joins TRBV20-1 to TRBJ2-1; D call uncertain. The V end lost 6 bases, the J end lost 7 bases, and 10 bases lay between the germline ends. Per the germline V gene, CDR1 is DFQATT and CDR2 is SNEGSKA (reference sequence). This CDR3 spans 11 amino acids. The CDR3 DNA follows: TGCAGTGCGAACTCTATAAATGAGCAGTTCTTC. Translation gives CSANSINEQFF.

The chain employs TRBV30 and TRBJ1-2; D may be TRBD1 (5 bases). Germline assignment: CDR1 GTSNPN and CDR2 SVGIG (reference sequence). This CDR3 is 14 amino acids long. V gave up 0 bases and J gave up 6 bases, with 14 bases separating them. The chain's CDR3 is CAWSVKGRVNGYTF. CDR3 DNA sequence: TGTGCCTGGAGTGTAAAAGGCAGGGTTAATGGCTACACCTTC.